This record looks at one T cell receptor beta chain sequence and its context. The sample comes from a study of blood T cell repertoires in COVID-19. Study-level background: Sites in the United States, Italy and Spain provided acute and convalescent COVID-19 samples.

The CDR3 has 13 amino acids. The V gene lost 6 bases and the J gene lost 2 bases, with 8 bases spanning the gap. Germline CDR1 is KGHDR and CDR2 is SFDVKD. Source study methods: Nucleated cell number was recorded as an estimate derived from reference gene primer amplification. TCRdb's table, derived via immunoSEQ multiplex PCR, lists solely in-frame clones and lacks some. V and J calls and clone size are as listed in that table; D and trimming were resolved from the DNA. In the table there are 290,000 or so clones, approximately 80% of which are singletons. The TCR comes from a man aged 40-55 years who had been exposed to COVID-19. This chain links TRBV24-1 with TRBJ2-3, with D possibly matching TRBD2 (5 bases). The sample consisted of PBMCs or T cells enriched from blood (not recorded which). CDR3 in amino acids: CATSPRDTDTQYF. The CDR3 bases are TGTGCCACCAGTCCGAGGGACACAGATACGCAGTATTTT.